The present TCR beta chain was sequenced within a study of cytomegalovirus exposure and HLA in healthy donors. 60 Vbeta and 13 Jbeta primers were used in PCR. Sequencing was performed with immunoSEQ multiplex PCR; in TCRdb, only in-frame clones are kept and a portion is missing. Of roughly 180,000 clones listed, roughly 80% were seen once; the top ten hold about 3.1%. As for this clone: Additional DNA sequences in this sample encode the identical CDR3.

CDR1 is MNHEY, CDR2 SMNVEV, per germline (reference sequence). The CDR3 has 13 amino acids. The J segment lost 4 bases and the V segment lost 2 bases, leaving 1 base of the junction unmatched. Sequenced input: PBMCs. This sequence originates from a female donor in good health and CMV-seronegative. This sequence joins TRBV27 and TRBJ1-2; the match to TRBD1 covers 7 bases. CDR3 DNA: TGTGCCAGCAGTTTAGGGACAGCCTATGGCTACACCTTC. Its protein product is CASSLGTAYGYTF.